The present T cell receptor (beta chain) was sequenced within a study of somatic mutations in cytotoxic T cells in rheumatoid arthritis. Regarding the study as a whole: Among patients with rheumatoid arthritis, but not healthy controls, CD8+ clonality increased with age. Nobody adjusted the slight TRBV07 underrepresentation in rheumatoid arthritis patients for multiple comparisons.

Isolation of the CD4+ and CD8+ populations was accomplished via positive magnetic bead selection, with purity assessed by flow cytometry. Note on this clone: As yet, its antigen is unknown.

The junction had 11 bases not matched to a gene; V was cut back by 7 bases and J by 4 bases. This CDR3 spans 15 amino acids. CDR1 MGHDK and CDR2 SYGVNS come from the germline V gene. Profiled with immunoSEQ multiplex PCR; TCRdb holds only in-frame clones, not every one. The profile shows 15,000 to 20,000 clones, about 73% of them singletons. The clonotype originates from a woman aged 55-70 years in good health. The source material was CD8+ T cells sorted from blood. This sequence joins TRBV25-1 and TRBJ1-1, with TRBD1 matching over 8 bases. CDR3: CASTGGGFSGTEAFF. DNA of the CDR3: TGTGCCAGCACAGGGGGCGGATTTTCGGGCACTGAAGCTTTCTTT.